This TCR beta chain stems from a study of cytomegalovirus exposure and HLA in healthy donors. Germline values: CDR1 SQVTM, CDR2 ANQGSEA. Trimming cost V 6 bases and J 3 bases, with 9 bases left between them. This CDR3 spans 12 amino acids. This clone has only one observation. Produced via immunoSEQ multiplex PCR; TCRdb's table is partial and in-frame only. Of more than 200,000 clones listed, 87% were seen once; the top ten hold around 11%. The chain is built from TRBV29-1 and TRBJ1-5; a possible D gene is TRBD1 (6 bases). The specimen sequenced was PBMCs. This TCR derives from a man aged 18 to 30 in good health and CMV-seropositive. CDR3 DNA sequence: TGCAGCGTACAGGGCTCCAATCAGCCCCAGCATTTT. It codes for CSVQGSNQPQHF.